This TCR beta chain was obtained from a study of OX40 agonist ivuxolimab in advanced cancers. Study as a whole: Two cutaneous melanoma patients and one hepatocellular carcinoma patient, three in all, had partial responses. General study results and limits: At doses 0.1 to 3.0 mg/kg, CD4+ and CD8+ clones expanded.

A note on this clone: The antigen remains undetermined.

Measured with immunoSEQ multiplex PCR; TCRdb has only the in-frame clones, and not every one. The data hold 70,000 or so clones, with 85% observed a single time. CDR1 and CDR2 (germline): LNHDA, SQIVND (reference sequence). CDR3 length: 14 amino acids. The V end lost 7 bases, the J end lost 0 bases, and 12 bases lay between the germline ends. V and J are TRBV19 and TRBJ1-1, with D possibly matching TRBD1 (5 bases). This sequence was found in an adult with an advanced solid tumor such as melanoma, head and neck, liver or kidney cancer. The starting material was CD4+ or CD8+ T cells sorted from blood, obtained in a trial of the OX40 agonist ivuxolimab. The CDR3 DNA sequence: TGTGCCAGTACTCAAAGACAGATGAACACTGAAGCTTTCTTT. Its translation: CASTQRQMNTEAFF. Combining the CDR3 with reference TRBV19 and TRBJ1-1 gives the whole variable domain DGGITQSPKYLFRKEGQNVTLSCEQNLNHDAMYWYRQDPGQGLRLIYYSQIVNDFQKGDIAEGYSVSREKKESFPLTVTSAQKNPTAFYLCASTQRQMNTEAFFGQGTRLTVV.